What follows are 17 T cell receptor beta chains derived from one specimen sequenced in a study of identical twins. TCRdb analysed the 5' RACE reads with MiXCR anew, one entry per CDR3 protein. The repertoire has about 490,000 distinct CDR3 sequences, 13% to 15% of them found once; the top ten carry 0.44%. In addition, the sample was reused for a study of yellow fever vaccine responses in identical twins.

The specimen sequenced was CD4+ T cells sorted from blood. The receptor source for this set is a woman younger than 30 in good health.

To note about this clonotype: One junction end does not reproduce the germline sequence, and a read error may be involved. This chain connects TRBV20-1 to TRBJ2-1; 12 bases line up with TRBD2. Germline V gives CDR1 DFQATT, CDR2 SNEGSKA (reference sequence). This CDR3 has 13 amino acids. CDR3 coding DNA: TGCAGTGCTAGTAGATCGGGACTAGCGGGTTCCCGATTC. Translating gives CSASRSGLAGSRF.

This clonotype was picked up a small number of times. CDR3 coding DNA: TGTGCCAGCAGTGAAGAGGTAGTAGCGTTCACAGATACGCAGTATTTT. Protein sequence: CASSEEVVAFTDTQYF. This rearrangement joins TRBV2 to TRBJ2-3, with D tentatively TRBD2 (5 bases). Germline lookup yields CDR1 SNHLY and CDR2 FYNNEI. V was trimmed by 1 base and J by 2 bases, leaving 13 bases between them. The CDR3 runs 16 residues.

This clonotype was recorded a few times. The chain uses TRBV11-2 and TRBJ1-1; maybe TRBD1 (5 bases). CDR3 length equals 14 residues. V was clipped by 3 bases and J by 0 bases, with 8 bases between them. Germline V gene sequence: CDR1 SGHAT, CDR2 FQNNGV. DNA for the CDR3: TGTGCCAGCAGCTTTCCAGGGTTGAACACTGAAGCTTTCTTT. Its translation: CASSFPGLNTEAFF. The entire variable domain, with the rest obtained from reference TRBV11-2 and TRBJ1-1, is as follows: EAGVAQSPRYKIIEKRQSVAFWCNPISGHATLYWYQQILGQGPKLLIQFQNNGVVDDSQLPKDRFSAERLKGVDSTLKIQPAKLEDSAVYLCASSFPGLNTEAFFGQGTRLTVV.

This clonotype was found a few times. V and J are TRBV7-2 and TRBJ2-5; 7 bases agree with TRBD2. V lost 2 bases, J lost 2 bases, and 8 bases stayed unmatched. CDR1 SGHTA and CDR2 FQGNSA come from the germline V gene. The CDR3 length is 16 residues. CDR3 sequence reads: CASSLNRGGGQETQYF. The CDR3 DNA reads TGTGCCAGCAGCTTAAATCGTGGGGGGGGGCAAGAGACCCAGTACTTC.

This rearrangement joins TRBV5-1 to TRBJ2-1, with 7 nucleotides matching TRBD1. Trimming took 1 base from V and 8 from J; bases not matched to a gene: 6. CDR1 is SGHRS, CDR2 YFSETQ, per germline. The CDR3 contains 14 residues. The CDR3 spells CASSLNTGADEQFF. CDR3 DNA sequence: TGCGCCAGCAGCTTGAACACAGGGGCCGATGAGCAGTTCTTC.

This clonotype was counted between two and nine times. The chain couples TRBV5-1 to TRBJ2-1, with 8 bases identical to TRBD2. The CDR3 sequence is 16 residues long. Per the germline V gene, CDR1 is SGHRS and CDR2 is YFSETQ. Germline trimming cut 0 bases from V and 9 bases from J; bases unmatched to any gene: 11. CDR3 in amino acids: CASSLVTGTSGGEQFF. The CDR3 bases are TGCGCCAGCAGCTTGGTGACCGGGACTAGTGGGGGTGAGCAGTTCTTC.

This clonotype was detected a few times. V and J are TRBV20-1 and TRBJ2-1; D may be TRBD2 (5 bases). The germline gives CDR1 DFQATT, CDR2 SNEGSKA (reference sequence). The CDR3 length is 14 residues. V lost 0 bases, J lost 13 bases, and 19 bases lay in between. The CDR3 bases are TGCAGTGCTAGAGATGCCCGTATGGACTTCAGTCAGTTCTTC. The encoded protein is CSARDARMDFSQFF.

This clonotype occurred a few times. The genes are TRBV24-1 and TRBJ2-7; TRBD2 matches 10 bases. This CDR3 has 16 amino acids. CDR1 and CDR2 from the germline V gene are KGHDR and SFDVKD. V gave up 2 bases and J gave up 2 bases; unmatched junction bases: 5. This CDR3 reads CATSDSASGRPYEQYF. The CDR3 region has the DNA TGTGCCACCAGTGATTCGGCTAGCGGGAGACCCTACGAGCAGTACTTC.

This clonotype was seen more than once but under ten times. V and J are TRBV7-9 and TRBJ2-1, with TRBD2 matching 12 bases. This CDR3 has 15 amino acids. Germline trimming cut 1 base from V and 9 bases from J; bases unmatched to any gene: 4. Germline CDR1 reads SEHNR; CDR2 reads FQNEAQ (reference sequence). This CDR3 is CASSLVTSGSPEQFF. CDR3 coding DNA: TGTGCCAGCAGCTTAGTGACTAGCGGGAGTCCTGAGCAGTTCTTC.

This chain joins TRBV10-3 and TRBJ2-7; D may be TRBD2 (5 bases). Trimming cost V 6 bases and J 7 bases, with 16 bases left between them. Germline CDR1 ENHRY, CDR2 SYGVKD. The CDR3 has 13 residues. The CDR3: CAISSGNPWEQYV. CDR3 coding DNA: TGTGCCATCAGCTCCGGGAACCCTTGGGAGCAGTACGTC.

This clonotype was seen only a few times. The V and J genes are TRBV19 and TRBJ1-1; no reliable D call. The V end was cut by 1 base, the J end by 1 base, with 10 bases between. The germline CDR1 and CDR2 sequences are LNHDA and SQIVND (reference sequence). The CDR3 sequence is 15 residues long. The DNA of the CDR3 is TGTGCCAGTAGTATAGCTCTTGTTCCGAACACTGAAGCTTTCTTT. It is translated as CASSIALVPNTEAFF.

The V call is TRBV29-1, the J call TRBJ1-3, with D unresolved. The CDR3 runs to 14 residues. From germline, CDR1 is SQVTM and CDR2 ANQGSEA. With 2 bases removed from V and 4 bases from J, the gap between germline ends came to 12 bases. For the CDR3, the DNA is TGCAGCGTTGAAAACGTGGGGTCGGGAAACACCATATATTTT. Translation gives CSVENVGSGNTIYF.

Only a few counts were recorded for this clonotype. This sequence joins TRBV2 and TRBJ1-5; weak D call: TRBD1 (5 bases). There are 14 residues in the CDR3. In germline, CDR1 is SNHLY, CDR2 FYNNEI. Trimming cost V 4 bases and J 1 base, with 8 bases left between them. The CDR3: CASSGGLSNQPQHF. The CDR3 DNA follows: TGTGCCAGCAGTGGGGGGTTGAGCAATCAGCCCCAGCATTTT.

The chain is built from TRBV20-1 and TRBJ2-7; 9 nucleotides match TRBD2. Germline CDR1 reads DFQATT; CDR2 reads SNEGSKA (reference sequence). The CDR3 contains 16 residues. This chain's CDR3 is CCARGPPAGGTYEQYV. The DNA of the CDR3 is TGCTGTGCTAGAGGCCCCCCAGCGGGGGGAACCTACGAGCAGTACGTC.

This clonotype was picked up many times. This chain joins TRBV12-3 or TRBV12-4 and TRBJ1-1; D remains ambiguous. The CDR3 is made up of 12 amino acids. The V gene lost 1 base and the J gene lost 10 bases, with 10 bases spanning the gap. In DNA, the CDR3 is TGTGCCAGCAGTTTAGGGGATGTGAGAGCTTTCTTT. Its translation: CASSLGDVRAFF.

The chain uses TRBV3-1 and TRBJ1-1; D ambiguous. The V gene's germline CDR1 is LGHDT and CDR2 YNNKEL (reference sequence). V was cut by 2 bases and J by 4 bases, with 14 bases left in between. The CDR3 sequence is 15 residues long. CDR3 protein: CASSQHNMGSTEAFF. CDR3 nucleotide sequence: TGTGCCAGCAGCCAACACAACATGGGTAGCACTGAAGCTTTCTTT.

The gene calls are TRBV6-1 and TRBJ2-7; 7 nucleotides match TRBD2. CDR1 and CDR2 (germline): MNHNS, SASEGT. J was trimmed by 7 bases and V by 5 bases; bases with no gene match: 17. The CDR3 length is 16 residues. CDR3: CASSPWEASGSGEQYF. The CDR3 region has the DNA TGTGCCAGCAGTCCTTGGGAGGCTAGCGGCTCCGGGGAGCAGTACTTC.